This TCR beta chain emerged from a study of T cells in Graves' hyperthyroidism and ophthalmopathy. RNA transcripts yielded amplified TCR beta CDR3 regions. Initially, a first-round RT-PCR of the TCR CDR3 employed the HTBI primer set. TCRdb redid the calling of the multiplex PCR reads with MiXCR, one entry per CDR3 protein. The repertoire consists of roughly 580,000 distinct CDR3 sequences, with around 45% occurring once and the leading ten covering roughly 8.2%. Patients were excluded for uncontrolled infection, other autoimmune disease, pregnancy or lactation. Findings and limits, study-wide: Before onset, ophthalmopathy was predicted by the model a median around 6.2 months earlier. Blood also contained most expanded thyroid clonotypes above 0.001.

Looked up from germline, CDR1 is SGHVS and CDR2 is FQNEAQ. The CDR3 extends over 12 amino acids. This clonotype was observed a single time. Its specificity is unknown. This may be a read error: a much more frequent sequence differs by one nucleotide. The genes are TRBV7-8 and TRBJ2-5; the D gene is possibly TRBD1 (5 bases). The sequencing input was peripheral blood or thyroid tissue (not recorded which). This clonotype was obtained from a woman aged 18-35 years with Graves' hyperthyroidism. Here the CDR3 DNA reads TGTGTCAGCAGCTCAAGGGGTGGGACCCAGTACTTC. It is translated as CVSSSRGGTQYF.